This TCR beta chain was sequenced for a study of cytomegalovirus exposure and HLA in healthy donors. The overall study: Unique TCRs numbering 75 million to 95 million, obtained from HLA-typed donors, made up an early data release. Study conclusions and caveats: A later analysis reportedly found fewer N-insertions in an Asian-associated ancestry cluster than the approximately 730-donor mean. Several of the most significant clusters appeared, in a later analysis, to be linked to common viral pathogens.

The germline gives CDR1 MNHEY, CDR2 SMNVEV (reference sequence). This CDR3 is 16 amino acids long. V shed 3 bases, J shed 3 bases, and the junction held 8 bases outside the gene matches. All the people who gave samples were healthy bone marrow donors. On this clone: No antigen is known for it.

The PCR employed 60 Vbeta primers together with 13 Jbeta primers. Data came from immunoSEQ multiplex PCR; TCRdb stores just in-frame clones and leaves some out. The repertoire holds about 90,000 clones, with roughly 80% as singletons. Sample: PBMCs. The V gene is TRBV27, the J gene TRBJ1-5; TRBD1 matches 7 bases. This clonotype was sampled from a man younger than 30 in good health and CMV-seronegative. CDR3: CASSFQGQPYNQPQHF. CDR3 nucleotides: TGTGCCAGCAGTTTCCAGGGACAGCCCTACAATCAGCCCCAGCATTTT.